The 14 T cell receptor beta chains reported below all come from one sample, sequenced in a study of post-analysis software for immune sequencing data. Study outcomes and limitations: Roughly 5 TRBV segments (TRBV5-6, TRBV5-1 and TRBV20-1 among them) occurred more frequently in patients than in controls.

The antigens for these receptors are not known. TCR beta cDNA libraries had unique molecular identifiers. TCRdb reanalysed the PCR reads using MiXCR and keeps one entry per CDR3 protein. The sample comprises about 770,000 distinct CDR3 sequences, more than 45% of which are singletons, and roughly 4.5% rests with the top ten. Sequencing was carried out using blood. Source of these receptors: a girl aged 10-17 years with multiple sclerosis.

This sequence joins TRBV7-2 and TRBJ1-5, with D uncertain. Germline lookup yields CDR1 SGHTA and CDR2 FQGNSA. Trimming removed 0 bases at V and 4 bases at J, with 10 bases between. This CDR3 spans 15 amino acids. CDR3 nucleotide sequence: TGTGCCAGCAGCTTAGCGAGCAGCCAAAATCAGCCCCAGCATTTT. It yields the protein CASSLASSQNQPQHF. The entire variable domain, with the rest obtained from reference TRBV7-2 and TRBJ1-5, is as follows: GAGVSQSPSNKVTEKGKDVELRCDPISGHTALYWYRQSLGQGLEFLIYFQGNSAPDKSGLPSDRFSAERTGGSVSTLTIQRTQQEDSAVYLCASSLASSQNQPQHFGDGTRLSIL.

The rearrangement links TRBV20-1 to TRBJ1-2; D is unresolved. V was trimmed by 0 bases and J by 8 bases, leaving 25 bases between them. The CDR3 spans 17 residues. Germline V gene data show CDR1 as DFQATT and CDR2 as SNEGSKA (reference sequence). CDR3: CSARDLEQILLSGGYTF. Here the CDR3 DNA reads TGCAGTGCTAGAGATCTCGAACAGATTCTCCTCTCCGGGGGCTACACCTTC.

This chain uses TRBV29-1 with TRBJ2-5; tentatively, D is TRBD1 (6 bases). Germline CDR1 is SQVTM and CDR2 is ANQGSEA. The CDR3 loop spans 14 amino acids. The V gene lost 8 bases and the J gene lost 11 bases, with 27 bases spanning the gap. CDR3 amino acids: CSIRNRVGYNEQYF. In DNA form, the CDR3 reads TGCAGCATAAGAAACAGGGTGGGATACAATGAGCAGTACTTC.

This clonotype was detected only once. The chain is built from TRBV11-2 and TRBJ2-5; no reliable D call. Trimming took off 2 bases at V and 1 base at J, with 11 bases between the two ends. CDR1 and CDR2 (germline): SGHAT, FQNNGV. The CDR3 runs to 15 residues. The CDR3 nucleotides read TGTGCCAGCAGCTTATACGCGAGCCTCCAAGAGACCCAGTACTTC. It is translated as CASSLYASLQETQYF.

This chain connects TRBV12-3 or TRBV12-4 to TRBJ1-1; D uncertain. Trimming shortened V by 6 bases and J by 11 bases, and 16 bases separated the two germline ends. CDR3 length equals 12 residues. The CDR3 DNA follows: TGTGCCAGCAGCTACACTGAAGTGGGGGCTTTCTTT. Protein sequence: CASSYTEVGAFF.

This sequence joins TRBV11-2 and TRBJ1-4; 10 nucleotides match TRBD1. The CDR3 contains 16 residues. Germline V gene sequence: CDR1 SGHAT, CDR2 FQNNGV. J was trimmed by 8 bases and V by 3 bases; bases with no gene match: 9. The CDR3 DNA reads TGTGCCAGCAGCTTGAGTTGGGGGACAGGGGAGGAAAAACTGTTTTTT. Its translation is CASSLSWGTGEEKLFF.

DNA of the CDR3: TGTGCCAGCAGTTACTCTGGACAGGGGGGACAGCCCCAGCATTTT. Its protein is CASSYSGQGGQPQHF. The rearrangement links TRBV6-6 to TRBJ1-5, with 10 positions matching TRBD1. The germline V gene has CDR1 MNHNY and CDR2 SVGAGI (reference sequence). This CDR3 comprises 15 residues. V lost 0 bases, J lost 7 bases, and 3 bases stayed unmatched.

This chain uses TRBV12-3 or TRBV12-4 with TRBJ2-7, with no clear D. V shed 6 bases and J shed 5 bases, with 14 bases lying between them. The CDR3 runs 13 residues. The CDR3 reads CASSPPEADEQYF. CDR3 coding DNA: TGTGCCAGCAGCCCTCCTGAGGCCGACGAGCAGTACTTC.

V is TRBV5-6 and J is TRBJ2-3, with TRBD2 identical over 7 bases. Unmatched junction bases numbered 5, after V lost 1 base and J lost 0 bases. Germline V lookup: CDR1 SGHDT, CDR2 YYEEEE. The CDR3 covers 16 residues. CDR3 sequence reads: CASSLMREWSTDTQYF. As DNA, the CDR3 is TGTGCCAGCAGCTTGATGCGGGAGTGGAGCACAGATACGCAGTATTTT.

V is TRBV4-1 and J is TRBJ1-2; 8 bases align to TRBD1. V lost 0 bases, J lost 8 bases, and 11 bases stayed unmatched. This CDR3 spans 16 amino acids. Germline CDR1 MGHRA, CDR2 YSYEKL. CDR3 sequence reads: CASSQDLDTGGIGYTF. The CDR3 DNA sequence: TGCGCCAGCAGCCAAGATCTCGATACAGGGGGGATCGGCTACACCTTC.

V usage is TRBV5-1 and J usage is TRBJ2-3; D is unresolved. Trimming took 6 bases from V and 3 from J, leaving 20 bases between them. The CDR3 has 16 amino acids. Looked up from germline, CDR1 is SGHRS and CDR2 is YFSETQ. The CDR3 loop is CASTRSVDWGTDTQYF. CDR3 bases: TGCGCCAGCACCCGGTCGGTTGACTGGGGAACAGATACGCAGTATTTT.

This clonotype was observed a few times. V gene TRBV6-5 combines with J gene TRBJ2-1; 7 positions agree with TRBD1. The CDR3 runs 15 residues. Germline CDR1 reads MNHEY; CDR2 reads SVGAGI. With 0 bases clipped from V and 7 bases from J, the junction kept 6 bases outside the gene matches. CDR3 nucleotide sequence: TGTGCCAGCAGTTACTCACCTACAGGGGAGAATGAGCAGTTCTTC. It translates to CASSYSPTGENEQFF.

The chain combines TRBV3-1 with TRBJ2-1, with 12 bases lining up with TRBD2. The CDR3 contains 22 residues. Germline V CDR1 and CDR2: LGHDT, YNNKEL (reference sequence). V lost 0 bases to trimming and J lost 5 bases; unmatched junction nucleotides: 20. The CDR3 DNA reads TGTGCCAGCAGCCAAGAGGATCCCGGGACTAGCGGGCCCCACTCGACCCACAATGAGCAGTTCTTC. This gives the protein CASSQEDPGTSGPHSTHNEQFF.

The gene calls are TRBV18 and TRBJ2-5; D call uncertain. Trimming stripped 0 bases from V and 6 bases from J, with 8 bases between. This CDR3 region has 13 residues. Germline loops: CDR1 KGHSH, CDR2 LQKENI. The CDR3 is CASSPPKRQTQYF. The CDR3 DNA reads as TGTGCCAGCTCACCACCGAAGCGCCAGACCCAGTACTTC.